These 25 T cell receptor beta chains originate from one sample sequenced in a study of T cells in Graves' hyperthyroidism and ophthalmopathy. RNA transcripts yielded amplified TCR beta CDR3 regions. The study used the HTBI primer set for a first-round RT-PCR of the TCR CDR3. From the multiplex PCR reads, TCRdb called clonotypes with MiXCR, one entry per CDR3 protein. The sample yields about 320,000 distinct CDR3 sequences, roughly 15% seen once. Sequencing was carried out using blood. These receptors originate from a man under 40 with Graves' hyperthyroidism.

The rearrangement joins TRBV3-1 to TRBJ1-4; 8 bases map to TRBD1. This CDR3 has 15 amino acids. J was trimmed by 10 bases and V by 5 bases; bases with no gene match: 12. CDR1 is LGHDT, CDR2 YNNKEL, per germline (reference sequence). The CDR3, as DNA: TGTGCCAGCAGCTTCAGGGGTTCAGGGGGCTTAAAACTGTTTTTT. It is translated as CASSFRGSGGLKLFF. The whole variable domain, remainder taken from reference TRBV3-1 and TRBJ1-4, is DTAVSQTPKYLVTQMGNDKSIKCEQNLGHDTMYWYKQDSKKFLKIMFSYNNKELIINETVPNRFSPKSPDKAHLNLHINSLELGDSAVYFCASSFRGSGGLKLFFGSGTQLSVL.

The chain is built from TRBV18 and TRBJ2-7, with a possible D match to TRBD2 (6 bases). The germline gives CDR1 KGHSH, CDR2 LQKENI. Trimming pared 3 bases from V and 3 bases from J, leaving 15 bases between. The CDR3 covers 15 residues. This chain's CDR3 is CASSPRDRFDYEQYF. CDR3 bases: TGTGCCAGCTCACCGCGGGACCGTTTCGACTACGAGCAGTACTTC.

This clonotype was seen repeatedly, ten times or more. The chain is built from TRBV28 and TRBJ2-7; TRBD2 is a possible D gene (5 bases). Between the trimmed V and J ends, which lost 6 bases and 0 bases, there was a span of 12 bases. CDR3 size: 14 residues. Germline V gives CDR1 MDHEN, CDR2 SYDVKM. CDR3 nucleotide sequence: TGTGCCAGCAGCCAAACCGGGAACTCCTACGAGCAGTACTTC. Protein: CASSQTGNSYEQYF.

This clonotype was detected many times. This chain connects TRBV28 to TRBJ1-2; the D gene is possibly TRBD1 (5 bases). From germline, CDR1 is MDHEN and CDR2 SYDVKM. V dropped 2 bases and J dropped 4 bases, with 11 bases sitting between them. The CDR3 extends over 14 amino acids. For the CDR3, the DNA is TGTGCCAGCAGTTTACGGGGACTCTTCTATGGCTACACCTTC. The encoded protein is CASSLRGLFYGYTF.

The V and J genes are TRBV20-1 and TRBJ2-1; D call uncertain. Between the trimmed V and J ends, which lost 3 bases and 6 bases, there was a span of 12 bases. The length of the CDR3 is 13 residues. Germline CDR1 reads DFQATT; CDR2 reads SNEGSKA (reference sequence). The CDR3 nucleotides are TGCAGTGCTAGTATCGCTGCGACCAATGAGCAGTTCTTC. Protein: CSASIAATNEQFF.

This clonotype was seen repeatedly, ten times or more. The chain employs TRBV30 and TRBJ2-2; no clear D gene. CDR3 length: 11 residues. Trimming cost V 1 base and J 3 bases, with 0 bases left between them. Germline V gene sequence: CDR1 GTSNPN, CDR2 SVGIG (reference sequence). CDR3 DNA sequence: TGTGCCTGGAGTGACACCGGGGAGCTGTTTTTT. Encoded protein: CAWSDTGELFF.

This clonotype has more than one count but fewer than ten. The chain carries TRBV30 and TRBJ1-1; D is uncertain. The CDR3 is made up of 13 amino acids. Germline loops: CDR1 GTSNPN, CDR2 SVGIG (reference sequence). V lost 0 bases and J lost 1, with 6 bases in between. CDR3 loop: CAWSVRANTEAFF. The CDR3 region has the DNA TGTGCCTGGAGTGTCCGGGCGAACACTGAAGCTTTCTTT.

The table lists this clonotype with many counts. The gene calls are TRBV2 and TRBJ2-5; 8 positions match TRBD1. Trimming cost V 4 bases and J 5 bases; bases outside gene matches: 6. There are 14 residues in the CDR3. The germline V gene has CDR1 SNHLY and CDR2 FYNNEI. In DNA form, the CDR3 reads TGTGCCAGCAGTGGCAACAGGGGGACCGAGACCCAGTACTTC. Residues: CASSGNRGTETQYF.

This clonotype was picked up many times. This sequence joins TRBV12-3 or TRBV12-4 and TRBJ2-7; 14 nucleotides align to TRBD2. V lost 6 bases, J lost 6 bases, and 7 bases stayed unmatched. CDR3 size: 15 residues. CDR3 residues: CASRPMGLAGVEQYF. The CDR3 DNA is TGTGCCAGCAGACCGATGGGACTAGCGGGGGTCGAGCAGTACTTC.

This clonotype was counted between two and nine times. This chain joins TRBV6-2 or TRBV6-3 and TRBJ2-1, with TRBD2 identical over 8 bases. The CDR3 has 15 residues. CDR1 is MNHEY, CDR2 SVGEGT, per germline. The J segment lost 13 bases and the V segment lost 2 bases, leaving 13 bases of the junction unmatched. This chain's CDR3 is CASSYHETSVTLQFF. CDR3 bases: TGTGCCAGCAGTTACCATGAGACTAGCGTTACGCTACAGTTCTTC.

This clonotype occurred many times. The chain links TRBV3-1 to TRBJ2-2; possibly TRBD2 for D (5 bases). The germline V and J ends were trimmed by 2 bases and 4 bases, with 11 bases remaining between them. The CDR3 sequence is 15 residues long. Germline CDR1 reads LGHDT; CDR2 reads YNNKEL (reference sequence). The CDR3 loop is CASSQLDGLTGELFF. The DNA for the CDR3 is TGTGCCAGCAGCCAACTGGACGGACTCACCGGGGAGCTGTTTTTT.

This clonotype has more than one count but fewer than ten. This chain joins TRBV12-3 or TRBV12-4 and TRBJ2-1, with TRBD2 matching over 13 bases. Trimming removed 4 bases from V and 11 bases from J; junction bases left unmatched: 5. The CDR3 consists of 14 residues. The CDR3: CASSWTSGSNKQFF. The CDR3 nucleotides read TGTGCCAGCAGTTGGACTAGCGGGAGTAATAAGCAGTTCTTC.

This clonotype was picked up a small number of times. This CDR3 is missing its conserved last phenylalanine or tryptophan, likely due to a read error. The chain recombines TRBV20-1 with TRBJ2-3; unclear D gene. The germline gives CDR1 DFQATT, CDR2 SNEGSKA (reference sequence). The V gene lost 5 bases and the J gene lost 4 bases, with 10 bases spanning the gap. This CDR3 comprises 12 residues. CDR3 amino acids: CSAPPIPDTQYL. The CDR3 DNA reads TGCAGTGCTCCCCCAATCCCAGATACGCAGTATCTT.

This clonotype was picked up many times. This chain links TRBV27 with TRBJ1-2; 7 nucleotides line up with TRBD1. The CDR3 contains 13 residues. Per germline, CDR1 MNHEY and CDR2 SMNVEV (reference sequence). Losses at the gene ends were 2 bases for V and 4 bases for J; bases not matched to a gene: 1. The CDR3: CASSLGTAYGYTF. In nucleotides, the CDR3 is TGTGCCAGCAGTTTAGGGACAGCCTATGGCTACACCTTC.

This clonotype has ten or more counts. The rearrangement uses TRBV12-3 or TRBV12-4 and TRBJ2-2, with TRBD1 as a possible D gene (6 bases). The length of the CDR3 is 15 residues. The germline V and J ends were trimmed by 6 bases and 3 bases, with 14 bases remaining between them. The CDR3, as DNA: TGTGCCAGCAGCCCGCCGGGACATTACACCGGGGAGCTGTTTTTT. Translating it yields CASSPPGHYTGELFF.

This clonotype showed up just a few times. Since a much larger clone is just one base distant, this may be a read error. The chain carries TRBV9 and TRBJ2-3, with TRBD2 identical over 9 bases. CDR1 SGDLS and CDR2 YYNGEE come from the germline V gene. This CDR3 contains 14 residues. The V and J ends lost 4 bases and 1 base, in that order; junction bases with no gene match: 1. DNA for the CDR3: TGTGCCAGCAGCTGGACTAGCGGCACAGATACGCAGTATTTT. It encodes CASSWTSGTDTQYF.

The V gene is TRBV12-3 or TRBV12-4, the J gene TRBJ2-5; D not certain. This CDR3 spans 15 amino acids. V was trimmed by 2 bases and J by 5 bases, leaving 15 bases between them. The CDR3 coding sequence is TGTGCCAGCAGTTTAATAGGGCCCGGCCGGGAGACCCAGTACTTC. It is translated as CASSLIGPGRETQYF.

In this sample, this clonotype turned up many times. The chain joins TRBV5-1 to TRBJ2-7, with TRBD1 identical over 7 bases. Germline V gene lookup returns CDR1 SGHRS and CDR2 YFSETQ. With 0 bases clipped from V and 2 bases from J, the junction kept 5 bases outside the gene matches. This CDR3 contains 15 residues. CDR3 amino acids: CASSLGTGFTYEQYF. The CDR3 bases are TGCGCCAGCAGCTTGGGGACAGGATTCACCTACGAGCAGTACTTC.

This clonotype occurred many times. The gene calls are TRBV20-1 and TRBJ2-5; D is ambiguous. Germline values: CDR1 DFQATT, CDR2 SNEGSKA (reference sequence). The ends were cut back, 7 bases at V and 8 bases at J, with 20 bases in the middle. This CDR3 has 13 residues. The CDR3 nucleotides are TGCAGTGTCCGGGTGGTAGCTGGCGGTACCCAGTACTTC. Translation: CSVRVVAGGTQYF.

This clonotype was recorded at least ten times. The V gene is TRBV6-5, the J gene TRBJ2-5, with a tentative D call TRBD2 (7 bases). The CDR3 spans 12 residues. V dropped 8 bases and J dropped 6 bases, with 13 bases sitting between them. Germline V CDR1 and CDR2: MNHEY, SVGAGI. The DNA for the CDR3 is TGTGCCAGCGGGGGCGGGAGACAGACCCAGTACTTC. Translated, it gives CASGGGRQTQYF.

V is TRBV19 and J is TRBJ1-1, with D possibly being TRBD1 (5 bases). CDR1 and CDR2 from the germline V gene are LNHDA and SQIVND (reference sequence). With 5 bases removed from V and 1 base from J, the gap between germline ends came to 14 bases. There are 15 residues in the CDR3. CDR3 nucleotide sequence: TGTGCCAGTAGTTCTCAAAGGGGCTGGAACACTGAAGCTTTCTTT. Translation: CASSSQRGWNTEAFF. Filled out from reference TRBV19 and TRBJ1-1, the complete variable domain reads DGGITQSPKYLFRKEGQNVTLSCEQNLNHDAMYWYRQDPGQGLRLIYYSQIVNDFQKGDIAEGYSVSREKKESFPLTVTSAQKNPTAFYLCASSSQRGWNTEAFFGQGTRLTVV.

This clonotype was observed at least ten times. The genes are TRBV6-6 and TRBJ1-1; no clear D gene. With 2 bases removed from V and 0 bases from J, the gap between germline ends came to 10 bases. This CDR3 spans 15 amino acids. The germline V gene encodes CDR1 MNHNY and CDR2 SVGAGI (reference sequence). The CDR3 here is CASSYHPPLNTEAFF. The CDR3 region has the DNA TGTGCCAGCAGTTACCACCCCCCCTTGAACACTGAAGCTTTCTTT.

This clonotype was recorded once. This chain connects TRBV18 to TRBJ2-7, with D possibly TRBD2 on 6 matching bases. The length of the CDR3 is 15 residues. Germline CDR1 reads KGHSH; CDR2 reads LQKENI. The ends were cut back, 2 bases at V and 5 bases at J, with 16 bases in the middle. This chain's CDR3 is CASSPKVGSSDEQYF. The CDR3 DNA reads as TGTGCCAGCTCACCAAAGGTCGGGAGCAGTGACGAGCAGTACTTC.

This clonotype was observed a few times. The chain has TRBV29-1 and TRBJ1-6; no clear D. Trimming cost V 5 bases and J 8 bases, with 25 bases left between them. Germline loops: CDR1 SQVTM, CDR2 ANQGSEA. The CDR3 has 17 residues. The CDR3 reads CSVYAKFGPMGYSPLHF. CDR3 bases: TGCAGCGTTTACGCGAAGTTCGGGCCTATGGGCTATTCACCCCTCCACTTT.

The rearrangement links TRBV12-3 or TRBV12-4 to TRBJ1-2, with TRBD1 matching 8 bases. Unmatched junction bases numbered 9, after V lost 1 base and J lost 5 bases. The CDR3 extends over 16 amino acids. Here the CDR3 DNA reads TGTGCCAGCAGTTTAGGTTTGCAGGGGGCATCTTATGGCTACACCTTC. It specifies CASSLGLQGASYGYTF.